The present entry profiles one T cell receptor (beta chain) with its context. The antigen is undetermined. The junction differs from germline at one of its ends, possibly a read error. Produced via immunoSEQ multiplex PCR; TCRdb's table is partial and in-frame only. The sample has some 23,000 clones; around 84% are singletons. The CDR3 spans 13 residues. This specimen belongs to a study of OX40 agonist ivuxolimab in advanced cancers. In the study overall: Three patients had partial responses: one hepatocellular carcinoma, two cutaneous melanoma. Study-level findings and limits: The investigators did not determine what antigen specificity the expanded peripheral T cells had. Clonal expansion among partial responders at 0.1-3.0 mg/kg ranked near the lowest.

This specimen consisted of CD4+ or CD8+ T cells sorted from blood, obtained in a trial of the OX40 agonist ivuxolimab. The V and J genes are TRBV5-3 and TRBJ1-2; no definite D call. Being an ORF, TRBV5-3 has a function that is uncertain. The clonotype was recovered from an adult with an advanced solid tumor such as melanoma, head and neck, liver or kidney cancer. The CDR3 here is CASSSTWHYGYTF. DNA of the CDR3: TGTGCCAGCAGCTCAACGTGGCACTATGGCTACACCTTC.